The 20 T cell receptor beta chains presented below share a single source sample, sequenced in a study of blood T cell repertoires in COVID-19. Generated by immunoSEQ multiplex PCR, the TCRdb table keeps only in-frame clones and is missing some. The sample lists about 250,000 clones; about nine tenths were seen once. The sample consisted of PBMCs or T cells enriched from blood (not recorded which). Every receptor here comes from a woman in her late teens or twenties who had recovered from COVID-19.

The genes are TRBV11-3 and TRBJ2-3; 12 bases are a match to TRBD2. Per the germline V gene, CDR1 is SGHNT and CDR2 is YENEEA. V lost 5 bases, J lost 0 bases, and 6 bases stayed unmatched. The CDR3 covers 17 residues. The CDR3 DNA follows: TGTGCCAGCAGCGCGGGACTAGCGGGCCCTAGCACAGATACGCAGTATTTT. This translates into CASSAGLAGPSTDTQYF. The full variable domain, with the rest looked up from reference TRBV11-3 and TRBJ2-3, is EAGVVQSPRYKIIEKKQPVAFWCNPISGHNTLYWYLQNLGQGPELLIRYENEEAVDDSQLPKDRFSAERLKGVDSTLKIQPAELGDSAVYLCASSAGLAGPSTDTQYFGPGTRLTVL.

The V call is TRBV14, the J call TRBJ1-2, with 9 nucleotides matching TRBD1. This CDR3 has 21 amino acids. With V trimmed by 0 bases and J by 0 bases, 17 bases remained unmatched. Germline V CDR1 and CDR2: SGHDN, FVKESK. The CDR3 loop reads CASSQDEEGTTGQGPNYGYTF. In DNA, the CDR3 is TGTGCCAGCAGCCAAGACGAAGAGGGAACGACCGGACAGGGGCCTAACTATGGCTACACCTTC.

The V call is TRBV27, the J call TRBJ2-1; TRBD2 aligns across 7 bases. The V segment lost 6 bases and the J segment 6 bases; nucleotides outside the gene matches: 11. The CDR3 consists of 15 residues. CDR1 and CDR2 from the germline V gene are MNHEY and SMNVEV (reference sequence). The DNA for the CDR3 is TGTGCCAGCAGGTTGAAGCGGGATATCTTCAATGAGCAGTTCTTC. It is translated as CASRLKRDIFNEQFF.

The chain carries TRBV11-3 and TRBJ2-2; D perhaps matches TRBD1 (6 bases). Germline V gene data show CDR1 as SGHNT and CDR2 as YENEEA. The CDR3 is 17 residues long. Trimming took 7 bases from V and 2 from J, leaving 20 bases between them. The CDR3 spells CASTPGLGTLNTGELFF. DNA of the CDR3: TGTGCCAGCACCCCCGGGTTGGGGACACTTAACACCGGGGAGCTGTTTTTT.

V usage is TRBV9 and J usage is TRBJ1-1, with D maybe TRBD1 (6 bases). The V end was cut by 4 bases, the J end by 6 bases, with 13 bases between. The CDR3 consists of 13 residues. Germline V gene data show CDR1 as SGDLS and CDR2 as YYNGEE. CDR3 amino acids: CASSPRDIAEAFF. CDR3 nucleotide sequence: TGTGCCAGCAGCCCCAGGGACATCGCTGAAGCTTTCTTT.

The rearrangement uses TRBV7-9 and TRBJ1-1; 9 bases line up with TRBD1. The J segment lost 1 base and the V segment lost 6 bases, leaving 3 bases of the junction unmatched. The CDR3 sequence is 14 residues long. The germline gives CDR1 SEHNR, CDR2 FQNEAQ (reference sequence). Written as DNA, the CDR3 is TGTGCCAGCAGGTTGACAGGGGGGAACACTGAAGCTTTCTTT. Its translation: CASRLTGGNTEAFF.

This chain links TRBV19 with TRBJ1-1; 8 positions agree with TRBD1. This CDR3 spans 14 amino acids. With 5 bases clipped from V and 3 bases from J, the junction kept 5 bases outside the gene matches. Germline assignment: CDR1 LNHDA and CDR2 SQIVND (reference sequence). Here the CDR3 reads CASSVTQGDTEAFF. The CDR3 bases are TGTGCCAGTAGTGTAACACAGGGGGACACTGAAGCTTTCTTT.

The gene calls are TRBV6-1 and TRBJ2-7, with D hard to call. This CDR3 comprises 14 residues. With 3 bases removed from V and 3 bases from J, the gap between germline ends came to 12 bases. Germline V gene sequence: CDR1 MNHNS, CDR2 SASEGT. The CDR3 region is CASSDRVSGYEQYF. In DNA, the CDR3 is TGTGCCAGCAGTGACCGGGTCTCGGGCTACGAGCAGTACTTC.

The CDR3 sequence: CASSRQGARNQPQHF. CDR3 coding DNA: TGTGCCAGTAGCAGACAGGGGGCGCGCAATCAGCCCCAGCATTTT. The V gene is TRBV19, the J gene TRBJ1-5; 10 nucleotides line up with TRBD1. CDR1 is LNHDA and CDR2 is SQIVND in the germline V gene (reference sequence). This CDR3 has 15 amino acids. The V segment lost 6 bases and the J segment 2 bases; nucleotides outside the gene matches: 4.

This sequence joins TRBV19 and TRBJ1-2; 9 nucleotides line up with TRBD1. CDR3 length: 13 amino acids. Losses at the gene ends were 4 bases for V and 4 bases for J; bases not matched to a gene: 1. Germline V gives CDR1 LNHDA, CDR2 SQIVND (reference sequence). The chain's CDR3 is CASSRGQGYGYTF. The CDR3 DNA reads TGTGCCAGTAGTAGGGGACAGGGCTATGGCTACACCTTC.

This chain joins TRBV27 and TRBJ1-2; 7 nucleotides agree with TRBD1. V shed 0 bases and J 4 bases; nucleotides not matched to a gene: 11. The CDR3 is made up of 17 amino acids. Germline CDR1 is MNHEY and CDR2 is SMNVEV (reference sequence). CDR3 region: CASSLSLGQGVSYGYTF. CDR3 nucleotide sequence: TGTGCCAGCAGTTTATCATTGGGGCAGGGGGTCTCCTATGGCTACACCTTC.

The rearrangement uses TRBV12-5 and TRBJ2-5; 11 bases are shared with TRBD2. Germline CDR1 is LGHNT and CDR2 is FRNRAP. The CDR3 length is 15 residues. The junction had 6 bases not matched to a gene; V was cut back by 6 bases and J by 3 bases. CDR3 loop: CASGPGLAEKETQYF. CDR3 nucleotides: TGTGCTAGTGGGCCGGGACTAGCGGAGAAAGAGACCCAGTACTTC.

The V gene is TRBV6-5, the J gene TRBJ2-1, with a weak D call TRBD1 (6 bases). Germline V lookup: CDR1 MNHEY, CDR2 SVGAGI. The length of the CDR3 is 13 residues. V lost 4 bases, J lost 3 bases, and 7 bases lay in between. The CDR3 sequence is CASSSQGYNEQFF. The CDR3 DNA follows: TGTGCCAGCAGTTCACAGGGCTACAATGAGCAGTTCTTC.

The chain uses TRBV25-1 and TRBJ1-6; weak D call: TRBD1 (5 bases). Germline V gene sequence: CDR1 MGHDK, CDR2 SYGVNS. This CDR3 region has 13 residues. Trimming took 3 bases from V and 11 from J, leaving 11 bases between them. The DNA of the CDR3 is TGTGCCAGCAGTGATTCAGGGATAACACCCCTCCACTTT. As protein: CASSDSGITPLHF. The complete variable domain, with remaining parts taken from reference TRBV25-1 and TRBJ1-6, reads EADIYQTPRYLVIGTGKKITLECSQTMGHDKMYWYQQDPGMELHLIHYSYGVNSTEKGDLSSESTVSRIRTEHFPLTLESARPSHTSQYLCASSDSGITPLHFGNGTRLTVT.

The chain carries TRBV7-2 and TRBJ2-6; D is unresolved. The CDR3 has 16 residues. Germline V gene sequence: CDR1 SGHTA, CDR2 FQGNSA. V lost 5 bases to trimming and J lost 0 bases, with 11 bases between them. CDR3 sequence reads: CASSARLYSGANVLTF. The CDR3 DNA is TGTGCCAGCAGCGCCAGACTTTACTCTGGGGCCAACGTCCTGACTTTC.

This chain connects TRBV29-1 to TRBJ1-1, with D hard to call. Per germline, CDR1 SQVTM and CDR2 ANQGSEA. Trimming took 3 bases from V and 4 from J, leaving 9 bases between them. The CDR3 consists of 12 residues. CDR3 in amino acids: CSVEQRRTEAFF. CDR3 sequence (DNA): TGCAGCGTTGAGCAGCGGCGCACTGAAGCTTTCTTT. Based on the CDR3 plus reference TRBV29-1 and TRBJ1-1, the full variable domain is SAVISQKPSRDICQRGTSLTIQCQVDSQVTMMFWYRQQPGQSLTLIATANQGSEATYESGFVIDKFPISRPNLTFSTLTVSNMSPEDSSIYLCSVEQRRTEAFFGQGTRLTVV.

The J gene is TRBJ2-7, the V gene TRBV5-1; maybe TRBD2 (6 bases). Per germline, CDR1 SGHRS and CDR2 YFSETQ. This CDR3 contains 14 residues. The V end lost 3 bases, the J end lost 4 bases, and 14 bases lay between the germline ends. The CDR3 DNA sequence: TGCGCCAGCAGCTCCACTGGCGGGACGTACGAGCAGTACTTC. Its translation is CASSSTGGTYEQYF.

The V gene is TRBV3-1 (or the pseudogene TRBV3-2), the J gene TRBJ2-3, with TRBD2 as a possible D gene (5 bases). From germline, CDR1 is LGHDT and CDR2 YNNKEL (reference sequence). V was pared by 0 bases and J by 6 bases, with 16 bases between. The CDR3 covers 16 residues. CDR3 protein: CASSQDSRGYDDTQYF. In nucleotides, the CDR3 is TGTGCCAGCAGCCAAGATTCGAGAGGGTACGATGATACGCAGTATTTT.

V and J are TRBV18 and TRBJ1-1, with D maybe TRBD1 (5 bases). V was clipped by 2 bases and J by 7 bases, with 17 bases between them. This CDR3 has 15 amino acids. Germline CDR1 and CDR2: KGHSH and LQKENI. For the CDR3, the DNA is TGTGCCAGCTCACCAGTAATGATCGGGGGAGATGAAGCTTTCTTT. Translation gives CASSPVMIGGDEAFF.

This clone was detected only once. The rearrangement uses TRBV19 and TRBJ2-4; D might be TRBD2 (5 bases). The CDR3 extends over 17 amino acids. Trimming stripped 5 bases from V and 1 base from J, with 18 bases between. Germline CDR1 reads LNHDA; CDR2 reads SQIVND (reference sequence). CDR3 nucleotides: TGTGCCAGTAGTCCCCGTTGGAGGCAGGCGGCCAAAAACATTCAGTACTTC. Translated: CASSPRWRQAAKNIQYF. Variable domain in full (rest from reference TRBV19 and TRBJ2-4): DGGITQSPKYLFRKEGQNVTLSCEQNLNHDAMYWYRQDPGQGLRLIYYSQIVNDFQKGDIAEGYSVSREKKESFPLTVTSAQKNPTAFYLCASSPRWRQAAKNIQYFGAGTRLSVL.